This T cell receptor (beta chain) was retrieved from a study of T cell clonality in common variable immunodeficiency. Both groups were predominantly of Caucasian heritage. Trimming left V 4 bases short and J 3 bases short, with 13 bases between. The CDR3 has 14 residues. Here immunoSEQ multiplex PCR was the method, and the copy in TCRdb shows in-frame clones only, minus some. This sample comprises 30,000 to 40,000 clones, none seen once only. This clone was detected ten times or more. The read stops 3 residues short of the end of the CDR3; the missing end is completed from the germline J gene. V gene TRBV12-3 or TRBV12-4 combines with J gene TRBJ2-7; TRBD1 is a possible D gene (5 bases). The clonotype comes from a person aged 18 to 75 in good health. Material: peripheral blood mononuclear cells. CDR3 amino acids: CASSYSPRDYEQYF. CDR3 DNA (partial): TGTGCCAGCAGTTACAGCCCCAGGGACTACGAG.